The TCR beta chain described here comes from a study of cytomegalovirus exposure and HLA in healthy donors. This clone showed up just a few times. Its antigen is not known. This CDR3 comprises 15 residues. Germline V lookup: CDR1 LNHDA, CDR2 SQIVND (reference sequence). Unmatched junction bases numbered 8, after V lost 5 bases and J lost 4 bases. Overall study findings and caveats: Follow-up analysis later connected one missense variant in DCLRE1C with trimming of TCR beta V- and J-genes.

Vbeta (60) and Jbeta (13) primers were used in the PCR. Data came from immunoSEQ multiplex PCR; TCRdb stores just in-frame clones and leaves some out. Of approximately 150,000 clones in the sample, nearly 80% were seen once. The source of this sequence is a woman in her twenties or thirties in good health and CMV-seronegative. Sequenced: PBMCs. This chain joins TRBV19 and TRBJ1-2; 9 nucleotides agree with TRBD1. CDR3 bases: TGTGCCAGTAGTTCCCCGGGACAGGGCTTCTATGGCTACACCTTC. Encoded protein: CASSSPGQGFYGYTF.